These T cell receptor beta chains were read from a single sample in a study of CD8 T cells in ankylosing spondylitis. TCRdb fed the 5' RACE reads into MiXCR, producing one record per CDR3 protein. The sample holds about 96,000 distinct CDR3 sequences, around 27% seen once. The source material was blood, either unsorted or a sorted T cell fraction (not recorded which). Every receptor here comes from a male donor with ankylosing spondylitis or in good health (not recorded which). The CDR3 runs from the conserved cysteine through the conserved F or W. D genes are given only for firm matches. The size entry is marked missing in some rows and otherwise reads once, few, many or a size class.

J gene | D gene | V gene | CDR3 length | clone size | CDR3 DNA | CDR3 protein
TRBJ2-1 | . | TRBV19 | 13 | once | TGTGCCAGTCAGGCGTTGTCCTACAATGAGCAGTTCTTC | CASQALSYNEQFF
TRBJ2-7 | . | TRBV7-9 | 11 | . | TGTGCCAGCAGCCCCCTGCTGGAGCAGTACTTC | CASSPLLEQYF
TRBJ2-5 | . | TRBV28 | 13 | . | TGTGCCACCCTACCGGGATCCCAAGAGACCCAGTACTTC | CATLPGSQETQYF
TRBJ2-5 | TRBD1 | TRBV7-8 | 16 | . | TGTGCCAGCAGCCAACTCCCGGGACAGGGGGGGGAGACCCAGTACTTC | CASSQLPGQGGETQYF
TRBJ1-1 | TRBD1 | TRBV5-1 | 12 | many | TGCGCCAGCAGCTTAACGACAGGGGTGGCTTTCTTT | CASSLTTGVAFF
TRBJ2-1 | TRBD2 | TRBV20-1 | 13 | many | TGCAGTGCTGTCCGGCGGGAGGGGGCTGAGCAGTTCTTC | CSAVRREGAEQFF
TRBJ2-3 | . | TRBV11-2 | 13 | few | TGTGCCAGCAGCAACTGGGGTACAGATACGCAGTATTTT | CASSNWGTDTQYF
TRBJ2-5 | . | TRBV5-1 | 15 | . | TGCGCCAGCAGCACCTACAGGGATGGTAGAGAGACCCAGTACTTC | CASSTYRDGRETQYF
TRBJ2-5 | . | TRBV5-1 | 11 | many | TGCGCCAGCAGCCTTCGAGAGACCCAGTACTTC | CASSLRETQYF
TRBJ2-5 | TRBD2 | TRBV18 | 15 | . | TGTGCCAGCTCAACCGGGACTAGCGTACAAGAGACCCAGTACTTC | CASSTGTSVQETQYF
TRBJ2-5 | . | TRBV7-9 | 13 | . | TGTGCCAGCAGCTTAAAAGAAGTGGAGACCCAGTACTTC | CASSLKEVETQYF
TRBJ1-2 | TRBD1 | TRBV5-1 | 13 | few | TGCGCCAGCAGGCCCGACAGGGACCATGGCTACACCTTC | CASRPDRDHGYTF
TRBJ2-5 | . | TRBV20-1 | 15 | . | TGCAGTGCTAGAGCTAGCGAACCCGTGTGGGAGACCCAGTACTTC | CSARASEPVWETQYF
TRBJ2-3 | . | TRBV5-1 | 15 | . | TGCGCCAGCAGCTTGGGGAGCTCTAGCACAGATACGCAGTATTTT | CASSLGSSSTDTQYF
TRBJ2-3 | TRBD2 | TRBV29-1 | 17 | . | TGCAGCGTTGGGGGACTAGCGGGAGCCCAAGGACGAGATACGCAGTATTTT | CSVGGLAGAQGRDTQYF
TRBJ2-3 | TRBD1 | TRBV5-1 | 16 | few | TGCGCCAGCAGCCAGAAGGGACAGGGTTATTCGGATACGCAGTATTTT | CASSQKGQGYSDTQYF
TRBJ2-1 | . | TRBV5-1 | 12 | . | TGCGCCAGCAGCTATAGTGGGGATGAGCAGTTCTTC | CASSYSGDEQFF
TRBJ2-1 | . | TRBV20-1 | 11 | many | TGCAGTGCTAGAGATCGGAGGGAGCAGTTCTTC | CSARDRREQFF
TRBJ2-5 | TRBD2 | TRBV5-1 | 15 | . | TGCGCCAGCAGCTTGAGGGCTAGCGGTGAAGAGACCCAGTACTTC | CASSLRASGEETQYF
TRBJ2-2 | . | TRBV27 | 14 | . | TGTGCCAGCAGCCTCGGACAGTCTCCCGGGGAGCTGTTTTTT | CASSLGQSPGELFF
TRBJ2-1 | . | TRBV12-3/TRBV12-4 | 11 | few | TGTGCCAGCAGTTTTAGGAATGAGCAGTTCTTC | CASSFRNEQFF